Below, 14 T cell receptor beta chains from the same sample are listed, as sequenced in a study of Graves' ophthalmopathy and Graves' hyperthyroidism. From RNA, the CDR3 regions of TCR beta chains were amplified and sequenced. First-round RT-PCR employed HTBI primers, with a second-round multiplex PCR after it. TCRdb re-called the multiplex PCR reads through MiXCR, storing one row per CDR3 protein. The table includes roughly 600,000 distinct CDR3 sequences, less than 40% detected once. Sequencing was carried out using peripheral blood or thyroid tissue (not recorded which). The receptors originated from an adult man with Graves' hyperthyroidism.

The rearrangement uses TRBV10-3 and TRBJ1-4; D is undetermined. The CDR3 is 14 residues long. V was cut by 6 bases and J by 0 bases, with 8 bases left in between. The germline CDR1 and CDR2 sequences are ENHRY and SYGVKD. CDR3 DNA sequence: TGTGCCATCAGCGCCGGGACAACTAATGAAAAACTGTTTTTT. Translated: CAISAGTTNEKLFF.

The chain uses TRBV19 and TRBJ1-5; D is ambiguous. Trimming left V 3 bases short and J 0 bases short, with 12 bases between. The germline V gene has CDR1 LNHDA and CDR2 SQIVND (reference sequence). The CDR3 is 16 residues long. The DNA for the CDR3 is TGTGCCAGTAGTATTGAACAGCTCTATAGCAATCAGCCCCAGCATTTT. Translating it yields CASSIEQLYSNQPQHF.

This clonotype was found a few times. The gene calls are TRBV28 and TRBJ1-5, with D possibly matching TRBD1 (5 bases). V was pared by 5 bases and J by 6 bases, with 17 bases between. The germline V gene encodes CDR1 MDHEN and CDR2 SYDVKM. CDR3 length equals 15 residues. The DNA of the CDR3 is TGTGCCAGCAGTGTCCGGGACCGAGTAGGTCAGCCCCAGCATTTT. It codes for CASSVRDRVGQPQHF.

The chain recombines TRBV2 with TRBJ2-5; D is uncertain. The CDR3 is 13 amino acids. V gave up 4 bases and J gave up 5 bases, with 11 bases separating them. The germline V gene has CDR1 SNHLY and CDR2 FYNNEI. The CDR3 here is CASSGVSKETQYF. The DNA of the CDR3 is TGTGCCAGCAGTGGAGTTAGTAAGGAGACCCAGTACTTC.

This clonotype has more than one count but fewer than ten. V and J are TRBV6-5 and TRBJ1-4; TRBD1 aligns across 10 bases. This CDR3 comprises 15 residues. With 2 bases clipped from V and 6 bases from J, the junction kept 3 bases outside the gene matches. CDR1 MNHEY and CDR2 SVGAGI come from the germline V gene. In DNA, the CDR3 is TGTGCCAGCAGTTACACAGGGACAGGGGATGAAAAACTGTTTTTT. It yields the protein CASSYTGTGDEKLFF.

This clonotype was picked up a small number of times. V is TRBV12-3 or TRBV12-4 and J is TRBJ1-1; no definite D call. The ends were cut back, 2 bases at V and 6 bases at J, with 16 bases in the middle. CDR3 size: 15 residues. The CDR3 protein is CASSLNSRVFAEAFF. The CDR3 DNA reads as TGTGCCAGCAGTTTAAATTCAAGGGTTTTCGCTGAAGCTTTCTTT.

In the case of this clonotype: One junction end disagrees with the germline gene, perhaps due to a read error. The genes are TRBV20-1 and TRBJ2-5; D is ambiguous. The length of the CDR3 is 14 residues. The germline V gene has CDR1 DFQATT and CDR2 SNEGSKA (reference sequence). The CDR3 DNA sequence: TGCGGTGCCCAGCTCCGGGCGGATCAAGAGACCCAGTACTTC. Its translation: CGAQLRADQETQYF.

This clonotype was seen ten or more times. The chain links TRBV5-6 to TRBJ1-1; D not resolved. The CDR3 contains 14 residues. Germline loops: CDR1 SGHDT, CDR2 YYEEEE. V gave up 0 bases and J gave up 3 bases, with 9 bases separating them. The CDR3 here is CASSLGGWDTEAFF. The DNA for the CDR3 is TGTGCCAGCAGCTTGGGCGGTTGGGACACTGAAGCTTTCTTT.

A note on this clonotype: This CDR3 fails to terminate in the conserved phenylalanine or tryptophan, so it likely reflects a read error. The DNA is left out, because the CDR3 cannot be placed on it with certainty; the CDR3 is given as TCRdb lists it. The rearrangement uses TRBV7-2 and TRBJ1-1; TRBD1, the D gene given by the table, was not confirmed from the DNA. The CDR3 extends over 11 residues, inclusive of both ends. Germline loops: CDR1 SGHTA, CDR2 FQGNSA. The chain's CDR3 is CASSLAPARAS.

The chain uses TRBV7-9 and TRBJ1-1, with 10 bases identical to TRBD1. The length of the CDR3 is 17 residues. Germline V lookup: CDR1 SEHNR, CDR2 FQNEAQ (reference sequence). J was trimmed by 0 bases and V by 5 bases; bases with no gene match: 9. In nucleotides, the CDR3 is TGTGCCAGCAGCCCTGACAGGGGGCGTGGGGTGAACACTGAAGCTTTCTTT. Translation gives CASSPDRGRGVNTEAFF.

This clonotype was counted only a few times. The V and J genes are TRBV2 and TRBJ2-5; D not certain. The V and J ends lost 4 bases and 5 bases respectively, with 14 bases between them. Per germline, CDR1 SNHLY and CDR2 FYNNEI. This CDR3 comprises 14 residues. CDR3 sequence reads: CASSVIGDGETQYF. CDR3 nucleotide sequence: TGTGCCAGCAGTGTAATAGGTGACGGGGAGACCCAGTACTTC. The full variable domain, with the rest looked up from reference TRBV2 and TRBJ2-5, is EPEVTQTPSHQVTQMGQEVILRCVPISNHLYFYWYRQILGQKVEFLVSFYNNEISEKSEIFDDQFSVERPDGSNFTLKIRSTKLEDSAMYFCASSVIGDGETQYFGPGTRLLVL.

Comment on this clonotype: An end of the junction does not agree with germline; a read error may underlie this. V and J are TRBV5-1 and TRBJ1-5; 8 nucleotides line up with TRBD1. The CDR3 is 12 amino acids. CDR1 is SGHRS, CDR2 YFSETQ, per germline. CDR3 loop: CASRATGEPQHF. For the CDR3, the DNA is TGTGCCAGCAGAGCGACAGGGGAGCCCCAGCATTTT.

This chain connects TRBV7-8 to TRBJ1-3, with 7 bases lining up with TRBD1. Trimming took 0 bases from V and 0 from J; bases not matched to a gene: 11. Per the germline V gene, CDR1 is SGHVS and CDR2 is FQNEAQ. This CDR3 has 19 residues. The CDR3 spells CASSLAWTGQSFSGNTIYF. CDR3 nucleotides: TGTGCCAGCAGCTTAGCTTGGACAGGACAGTCCTTCTCTGGAAACACCATATATTTT.

In regard to this clonotype: A read error may explain this, as a much larger clone is one base away. The chain uses TRBV24-1 and TRBJ2-5; D remains unclear. The CDR3 has 11 amino acids. The germline V gene has CDR1 KGHDR and CDR2 SFDVKD. CDR3 in amino acids: CAASVGETQYF. CDR3 coding DNA: TGTGCCGCCAGTGTAGGAGAGACCCAGTACTTC.